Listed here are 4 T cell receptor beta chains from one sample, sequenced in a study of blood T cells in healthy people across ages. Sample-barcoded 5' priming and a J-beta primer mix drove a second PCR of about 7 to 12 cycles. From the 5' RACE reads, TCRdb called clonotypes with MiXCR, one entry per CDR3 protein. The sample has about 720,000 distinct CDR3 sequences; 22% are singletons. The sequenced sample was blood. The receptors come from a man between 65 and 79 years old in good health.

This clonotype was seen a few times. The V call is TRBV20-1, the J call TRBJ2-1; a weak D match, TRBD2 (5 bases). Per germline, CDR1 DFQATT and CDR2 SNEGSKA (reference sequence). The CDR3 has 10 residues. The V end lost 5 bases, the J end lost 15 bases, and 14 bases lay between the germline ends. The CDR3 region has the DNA TGCAGTGCTCCCAGCGGTTGTTTGTTCTTC. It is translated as CSAPSGCLFF.

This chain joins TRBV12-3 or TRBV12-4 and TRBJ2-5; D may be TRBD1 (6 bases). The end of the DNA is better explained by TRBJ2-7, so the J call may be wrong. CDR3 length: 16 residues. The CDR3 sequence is CASSFGGHLGGYEQYF. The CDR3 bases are TGTGCCAGCAGTTTTGGGGGACATCTGGGTGGGTACGAGCAGTACTTC.

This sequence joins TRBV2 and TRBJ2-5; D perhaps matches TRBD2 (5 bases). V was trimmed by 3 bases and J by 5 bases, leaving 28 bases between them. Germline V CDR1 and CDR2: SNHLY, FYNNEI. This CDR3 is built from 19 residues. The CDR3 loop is CASSDQEQSGSGRGETQYF. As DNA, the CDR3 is TGTGCCAGCAGTGATCAAGAGCAGTCAGGCTCCGGTCGCGGGGAGACCCAGTACTTC.

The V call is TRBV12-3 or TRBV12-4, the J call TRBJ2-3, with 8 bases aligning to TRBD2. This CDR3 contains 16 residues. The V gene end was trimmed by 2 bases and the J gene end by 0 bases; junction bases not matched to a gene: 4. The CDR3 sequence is CASSLRASGSTDTQYF. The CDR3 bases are TGTGCCAGCAGTTTACGGGCTAGCGGGAGCACAGATACGCAGTATTTT.